These 28 T cell receptor beta chains originate from one sample sequenced in a study of blood T cell repertoires in COVID-19. The table came from immunoSEQ multiplex PCR; TCRdb's copy has only in-frame clones and leaves some out. Of a few hundred thousand clones listed, more than 80% are singletons. The material sequenced was peripheral blood. The receptor set was obtained from a woman in her thirties with COVID-19, enrolled during active disease.

This chain uses TRBV7-2 with TRBJ1-2; weak D call: TRBD1 (5 bases). The CDR3 is 15 residues long. Germline CDR1 is SGHTA and CDR2 is FQGNSA. The germline V and J ends were trimmed by 7 bases and 3 bases, with 18 bases remaining between them. Written as DNA, the CDR3 is TGTGCCAGCACCCTGGGAGGGGTGAATGACTATGGCTACACCTTC. Translating it yields CASTLGGVNDYGYTF.

The V and J genes are TRBV5-1 and TRBJ2-1; 8 bases are a match to TRBD2. Losses at the gene ends were 0 bases for V and 7 bases for J; bases not matched to a gene: 9. Germline lookup yields CDR1 SGHRS and CDR2 YFSETQ. CDR3 size: 16 residues. The CDR3 coding sequence is TGCGCCAGCAGCTTGGGGTTCACGGGAGGGCCGAATGAGCAGTTCTTC. Translation: CASSLGFTGGPNEQFF.

This clone came up once. This rearrangement joins TRBV5-1 to TRBJ2-5, with 11 nucleotides matching TRBD1. Germline CDR1 reads SGHRS; CDR2 reads YFSETQ. The CDR3 is 16 residues long. Trimming at V came to 0 bases and at J to 3 bases, leaving 4 bases not matched to a gene. The DNA for the CDR3 is TGCGCCAGCAGCTTGGTAGAGGGACAGGGGGAAGAGACCCAGTACTTC. Its translation is CASSLVEGQGEETQYF.

The V and J genes are TRBV9 and TRBJ1-4; D not resolved. This CDR3 spans 15 amino acids. Trimming pared 4 bases from V and 4 bases from J, leaving 14 bases between. Germline assignment: CDR1 SGDLS and CDR2 YYNGEE. CDR3 region: CASSPRGESNEKLFF. The CDR3 region has the DNA TGTGCCAGCAGCCCCCGCGGGGAGAGTAATGAAAAACTGTTTTTT.

This clone has more than one count but fewer than ten. Here the CDR3 DNA reads TGTGCCAGCAGTCGAGACAGCTTATCTTACGAGCAGTACGTC. This codes for CASSRDSLSYEQYV. The rearrangement joins TRBV6-2 or TRBV6-3 to TRBJ2-7; a weak D match, TRBD1 (5 bases). Germline V gives CDR1 MNHEY, CDR2 SVGEGT. The V and J ends lost 5 bases and 4 bases respectively, with 15 bases between them. The CDR3 runs to 14 residues.

The V call is TRBV6-2 or TRBV6-3, the J call TRBJ1-5, with unresolved D. The CDR3 consists of 13 residues. V was shortened by 3 bases and J by 4 bases, with 7 bases between the two germline ends. Looked up from germline, CDR1 is MNHEY and CDR2 is SVGEGT. CDR3 sequence (DNA): TGTGCCAGCAGTTATCCAGCGAATCAGCCCCAGCATTTT. Its translation is CASSYPANQPQHF.

This chain links TRBV19 with TRBJ1-5, with a weak D call TRBD1 (5 bases). Trimming cost V 3 bases and J 1 base, with 10 bases left between them. The CDR3 length is 15 residues. From germline, CDR1 is LNHDA and CDR2 SQIVND (reference sequence). The CDR3, as DNA: TGTGCCAGTAGTATTCACGACAGAAGCAATCAGCCCCAGCATTTT. It translates to CASSIHDRSNQPQHF.

The chain employs TRBV28 and TRBJ2-3; weak D call: TRBD1 (5 bases). The CDR3 contains 14 residues. Trimming stripped 2 bases from V and 3 bases from J, with 9 bases between. CDR1 is MDHEN and CDR2 is SYDVKM in the germline V gene. The chain's CDR3 is CASSLRQGTDTQYF. The CDR3, as DNA: TGTGCCAGCAGTTTACGCCAGGGTACAGATACGCAGTATTTT.

The rearrangement uses TRBV29-1 and TRBJ2-3; 10 bases are shared with TRBD2. Germline loops: CDR1 SQVTM, CDR2 ANQGSEA. The CDR3 is 16 residues long. The J segment lost 0 bases and the V segment lost 6 bases, leaving 9 bases of the junction unmatched. DNA for the CDR3: TGCAGCGTAGACGGACTAGCGGACCTGAGCACAGATACGCAGTATTTT. Its translation: CSVDGLADLSTDTQYF.

V gene TRBV5-1 combines with J gene TRBJ2-3, with D perhaps TRBD2 (6 bases). V lost 0 bases and J lost 5, with 7 bases in between. Germline CDR1 and CDR2: SGHRS and YFSETQ. The CDR3 has 13 amino acids. The CDR3 loop reads CASSLVGGDTQYF. CDR3 sequence (DNA): TGCGCCAGCAGCTTGGTCGGGGGAGATACGCAGTATTTT.

For the CDR3, the DNA is TGTGCCAGCAGAGACAACCCCCAAAACACTGAAGCTTTCTTT. As protein: CASRDNPQNTEAFF. V and J are TRBV2 and TRBJ1-1; D gene unclear. The germline V and J ends were trimmed by 6 bases and 2 bases, with 13 bases remaining between them. The CDR3 runs 14 residues. Germline CDR1 and CDR2: SNHLY and FYNNEI.

The rearrangement links TRBV24-1 to TRBJ1-2; 7 bases are a match to TRBD1. This CDR3 spans 15 amino acids. CDR1 and CDR2 from the germline V gene are KGHDR and SFDVKD. The J segment lost 8 bases and the V segment lost 4 bases, leaving 12 bases of the junction unmatched. Written as DNA, the CDR3 is TGTGCCACCAGTGACCCCACAGGGGTTTCTTGGGGCTACACCTTC. Amino acid sequence: CATSDPTGVSWGYTF.

The genes are TRBV7-2 and TRBJ2-1; 7 bases are a match to TRBD2. Germline-derived CDR1 and CDR2 are SGHTA and FQGNSA. The CDR3 consists of 17 residues. With 5 bases clipped from V and 1 base from J, the junction kept 11 bases outside the gene matches. The CDR3, as DNA: TGTGCCAGCAGCCTAGTTTGGCGGCGGGGGTCCTACAATGAGCAGTTCTTC. Protein product: CASSLVWRRGSYNEQFF.

The rearrangement joins TRBV18 to TRBJ1-2; TRBD1 matches at 9 bases. Germline CDR1 is KGHSH and CDR2 is LQKENI. This CDR3 is built from 14 residues. The junction had 5 bases not matched to a gene; V was cut back by 3 bases and J by 6 bases. The chain's CDR3 is CASSPGQGGHGYTF. The DNA for the CDR3 is TGTGCCAGCTCACCGGGACAGGGAGGGCATGGCTACACCTTC.

This chain joins TRBV5-6 and TRBJ2-1; TRBD2 matches 7 bases. The CDR3 spans 14 residues. Germline values: CDR1 SGHDT, CDR2 YYEEEE. Trimming took 3 bases from V and 1 from J; bases not matched to a gene: 1. In nucleotides, the CDR3 is TGTGCCAGCAGCTCACTAGCGTCCTACAATGAGCAGTTCTTC. Its protein product is CASSSLASYNEQFF.

The V gene is TRBV21-1, the J gene TRBJ2-3; the table gives TRBD2 as D, unverified against the DNA. TRBV21-1 is deemed a pseudogene. The CDR3 spans 14 residues. The CDR3 protein is CASRGGGGRNTQYF. The DNA for the CDR3 is TGTGCCAGCAGGGGGGGTGGCGGGAGAAATACGCAGTATTTT.

The J gene is TRBJ2-5, the V gene TRBV19; 9 nucleotides line up with TRBD2. CDR3 length equals 13 residues. J gave up 5 bases and V 5 bases, and 3 bases lay outside the gene matches. Germline V lookup: CDR1 LNHDA, CDR2 SQIVND (reference sequence). CDR3: CASSQAGGETQYF. In DNA, the CDR3 is TGTGCCAGTAGTCAGGCGGGGGGGGAGACCCAGTACTTC.

V is TRBV18 and J is TRBJ1-3; TRBD1 might be the D (6 bases). Trimming removed 2 bases from V and 4 bases from J, with 15 bases in between. This CDR3 is built from 16 residues. The V gene's germline CDR1 is KGHSH and CDR2 LQKENI. The CDR3 nucleotides are TGTGCCAGCTCACCAGCAGGGGTTCCGCGGGGAAACACCATATATTTT. Protein sequence: CASSPAGVPRGNTIYF.

For the CDR3, the DNA is TGTGCCAGCAGTTACTCATCCGGGACTTTCCCCCCTGAAGCTTTCTTT. Amino acids: CASSYSSGTFPPEAFF. The chain combines TRBV6-5 with TRBJ1-1, with D possibly matching TRBD1 (5 bases). CDR3 size: 16 residues. Per germline, CDR1 MNHEY and CDR2 SVGAGI. Trimming shortened V by 0 bases and J by 6 bases, and 17 bases separated the two germline ends.

The DNA for the CDR3 is TGTGCCAGCAGTTGGACAGTCTCTGGGGCCAACGTCCTGACTTTC. Amino acid sequence: CASSWTVSGANVLTF. This chain joins TRBV25-1 and TRBJ2-6; a weak D match, TRBD1 (6 bases). The germline V gene encodes CDR1 MGHDK and CDR2 SYGVNS. V was pared by 5 bases and J by 0 bases, with 8 bases between. CDR3 size: 15 residues.

This clone was picked up a small number of times. The rearrangement links TRBV13 to TRBJ2-3; possibly TRBD2 for D (6 bases). Germline loops: CDR1 PRHDT, CDR2 FYEKMQ (reference sequence). The CDR3 is 13 residues long. The V and J ends lost 4 bases and 4 bases respectively, with 9 bases between them. CDR3 sequence: CASSSLASDTQYF. The CDR3 bases are TGTGCCAGCAGCTCACTAGCTTCAGATACGCAGTATTTT.

The count of this clone is one. CDR3 region: CAWNKNQHTDTQYF. CDR3 in DNA: TGTGCCTGGAACAAAAATCAACACACAGATACGCAGTATTTT. The chain is built from TRBV30 and TRBJ2-3; no reliable D call. The CDR3 runs to 14 residues. The ends were cut back, 4 bases at V and 2 bases at J, with 13 bases in the middle. Germline V gene lookup returns CDR1 GTSNPN and CDR2 SVGIG (reference sequence).

The chain is built from TRBV7-9 and TRBJ2-7; possibly TRBD2 for D (5 bases). Trimming took off 1 base at V and 2 bases at J, with 12 bases between the two ends. CDR1 is SEHNR and CDR2 is FQNEAQ in the germline V gene (reference sequence). The CDR3 totals 15 residues. CDR3 bases: TGTGCCAGCAGCTTAGGTGGAGGCCTTCCCTACGAGCAGTACGTC. Amino acids: CASSLGGGLPYEQYV.

This clone appeared once. This rearrangement joins TRBV14 to TRBJ2-1, with TRBD1 matching 11 bases. The CDR3 extends over 14 amino acids. The germline V gene encodes CDR1 SGHDN and CDR2 FVKESK. Germline trimming cut 4 bases from V and 7 bases from J; bases unmatched to any gene: 3. The CDR3 loop is CASSPGTGGNEQFF. The DNA of the CDR3 is TGTGCCAGCAGCCCCGGGACAGGGGGGAATGAGCAGTTCTTC.

This chain joins TRBV19 and TRBJ2-3; TRBD2 might be the D (6 bases). Germline CDR1 LNHDA, CDR2 SQIVND (reference sequence). The CDR3 totals 16 residues. Trimming left V 5 bases short and J 2 bases short, with 17 bases between. DNA of the CDR3: TGTGCCAGTAGTTTCCTCTTAGCGGAAATCACAGATACGCAGTATTTT. Translation gives CASSFLLAEITDTQYF.

This sequence joins TRBV10-3 and TRBJ1-2, with a tentative D call TRBD1 (6 bases). Germline CDR1 ENHRY, CDR2 SYGVKD. This CDR3 region has 17 residues. V was shortened by 10 bases and J by 2 bases, with 26 bases between the two germline ends. CDR3 protein: CATFHRDTSSPNYGYTF. In DNA, the CDR3 is TGTGCCACCTTTCACCGGGACACAAGCTCTCCGAACTATGGCTACACCTTC.

V is TRBV9 and J is TRBJ2-3; D remains unclear. The CDR3 is 14 amino acids. CDR1 is SGDLS, CDR2 YYNGEE, per germline. V gave up 0 bases and J gave up 4 bases, with 9 bases separating them. The CDR3 here is CASSVVVAADTQYF. Here the CDR3 DNA reads TGTGCCAGCAGCGTAGTAGTCGCTGCAGATACGCAGTATTTT.

Concerning this clone itself: The same CDR3 can be traced to other DNA sequences in this sample. The genes are TRBV28 and TRBJ2-7, with D perhaps matching TRBD1 (5 bases). Germline V gives CDR1 MDHEN, CDR2 SYDVKM. Trimming cost V 1 base and J 4 bases, with 5 bases left between them. CDR3 length: 12 amino acids. The DNA of the CDR3 is TGTGCCAGCAGTTTATCAGGGTACGAGCAGTACTTC. It is translated as CASSLSGYEQYF.